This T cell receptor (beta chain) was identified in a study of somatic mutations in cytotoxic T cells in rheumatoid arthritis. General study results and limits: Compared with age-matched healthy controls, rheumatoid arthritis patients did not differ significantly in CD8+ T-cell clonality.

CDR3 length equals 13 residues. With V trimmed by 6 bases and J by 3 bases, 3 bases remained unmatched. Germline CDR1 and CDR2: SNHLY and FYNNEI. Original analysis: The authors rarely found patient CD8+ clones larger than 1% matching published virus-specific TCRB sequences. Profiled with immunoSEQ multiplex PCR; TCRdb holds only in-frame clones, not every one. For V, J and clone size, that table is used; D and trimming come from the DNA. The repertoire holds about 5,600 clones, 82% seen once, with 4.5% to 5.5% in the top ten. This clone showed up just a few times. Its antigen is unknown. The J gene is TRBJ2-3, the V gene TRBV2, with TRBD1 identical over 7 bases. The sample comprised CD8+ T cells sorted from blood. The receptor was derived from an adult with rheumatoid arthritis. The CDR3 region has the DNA TGTGCCAGCAGGAACAGGGGAACAGATACGCAGTATTTT. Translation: CASRNRGTDTQYF. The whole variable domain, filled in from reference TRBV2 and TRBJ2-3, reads EPEVTQTPSHQVTQMGQEVILRCVPISNHLYFYWYRQILGQKVEFLVSFYNNEISEKSEIFDDQFSVERPDGSNFTLKIRSTKLEDSAMYFCASRNRGTDTQYFGPGTRLTVL.